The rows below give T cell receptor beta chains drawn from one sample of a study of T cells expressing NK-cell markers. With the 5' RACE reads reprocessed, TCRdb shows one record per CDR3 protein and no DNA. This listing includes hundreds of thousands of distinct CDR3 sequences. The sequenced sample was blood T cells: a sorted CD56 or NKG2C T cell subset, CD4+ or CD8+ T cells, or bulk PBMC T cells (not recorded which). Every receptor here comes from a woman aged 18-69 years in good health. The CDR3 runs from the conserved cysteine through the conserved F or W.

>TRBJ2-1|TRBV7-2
CASSLAGRLDEQFF
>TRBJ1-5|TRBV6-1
CASGRENNQPQHF
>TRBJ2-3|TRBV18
CASSPTTGSTDTQYF
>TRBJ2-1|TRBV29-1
CSVTTASYNEQFF
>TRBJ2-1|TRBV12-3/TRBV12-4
CASRGSHEQFF
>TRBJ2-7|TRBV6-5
CASSSPSGSSYEQYF
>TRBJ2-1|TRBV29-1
CSVVNWDNEQFF
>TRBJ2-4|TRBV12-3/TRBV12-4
CASSPPAGTGLAKNIQYF
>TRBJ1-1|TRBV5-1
CASSLEGGAEAFF
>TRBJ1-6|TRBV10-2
CASSEMSYNSPLHF
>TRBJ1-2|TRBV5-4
CASSVSGTGGGYTF
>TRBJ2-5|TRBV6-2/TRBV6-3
CASSYPNDRGAQYF
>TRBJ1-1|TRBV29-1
CSVRTQEGYTEAFF
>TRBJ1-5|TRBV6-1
CASSADSIGQPQHF
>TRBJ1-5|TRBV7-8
CASSLAGTNQPQHF
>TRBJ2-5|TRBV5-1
CASSRVSGETQYF